Shown below are 10 T cell receptor beta chains from a single sample sequenced in a study of blood T cell repertoires in COVID-19. The data were produced by immunoSEQ multiplex PCR, yet TCRdb's version contains in-frame clones alone and is incomplete. The repertoire holds approximately 220,000 clones, with about 86% as singletons. Sequencing was carried out using peripheral blood. The receptors derive from a woman in her twenties or thirties who had recovered from COVID-19.

This chain connects TRBV28 to TRBJ2-7; TRBD1 agrees at 8 bases. J gave up 2 bases and V 5 bases, and 5 bases lay outside the gene matches. The CDR3 spans 14 residues. CDR1 MDHEN and CDR2 SYDVKM come from the germline V gene. As DNA, the CDR3 is TGTGCCAGCAGTCGTCAGGGGGCGCCCTACGAGCAGTACTTC. This translates into CASSRQGAPYEQYF. Full variable domain (outside the CDR3, taken from reference TRBV28 and TRBJ2-7): DVKVTQSSRYLVKRTGEKVFLECVQDMDHENMFWYRQDPGLGLRLIYFSYDVKMKEKGDIPEGYSVSREKKERFSLILESASTNQTSMYLCASSRQGAPYEQYFGPGTRLTVT.

The count of this clone is one. J is TRBJ1-1 and V is TRBV28, with a possible D match to TRBD1 (6 bases). The V gene's germline CDR1 is MDHEN and CDR2 SYDVKM. The V and J ends lost 7 bases and 4 bases respectively, with 13 bases between them. This CDR3 has 13 amino acids. The CDR3 bases are TGTGCCAGCAACAGGCCACAGGGCACTGAAGCTTTCTTT. Translated, it gives CASNRPQGTEAFF.

V gene TRBV11-2 combines with J gene TRBJ2-1, with D hard to call. The CDR3 runs 13 residues. Trimming left V 3 bases short and J 0 bases short, with 3 bases between. Germline V gene lookup returns CDR1 SGHAT and CDR2 FQNNGV. Written as DNA, the CDR3 is TGTGCCAGCAGCTTGGCCTCCTACAATGAGCAGTTCTTC. Protein: CASSLASYNEQFF.

This chain joins TRBV19 and TRBJ1-1; 8 bases are shared with TRBD1. The J segment lost 4 bases and the V segment lost 9 bases, leaving 10 bases of the junction unmatched. The CDR3 has 14 residues. Germline V gene data show CDR1 as LNHDA and CDR2 as SQIVND (reference sequence). For the CDR3, the DNA is TGTGCCAGCGGAAACAGGGGGTTGGGCACTGAAGCTTTCTTT. This translates into CASGNRGLGTEAFF.

The J gene is TRBJ1-2, the V gene TRBV11-2; no definite D call. This CDR3 has 13 amino acids. The V and J ends lost 1 base and 7 bases respectively, with 10 bases between them. Germline assignment: CDR1 SGHAT and CDR2 FQNNGV. CDR3 bases: TGTGCCAGCAGCTTAGCGACTGGAGCTGGCTACACCTTC. Translated: CASSLATGAGYTF.

The chain combines TRBV15 with TRBJ1-2, with D possibly being TRBD1 (5 bases). The CDR3 length is 16 residues. V lost 2 bases and J 2 bases, leaving 15 bases between the germline ends. CDR1 and CDR2 (germline): LNHNV, YYDKDF (reference sequence). CDR3 protein: CATSRFPRQGNYGYTF. The CDR3 DNA reads as TGTGCCACCAGCAGATTCCCTAGGCAGGGCAACTATGGCTACACCTTC.

This chain links TRBV28 with TRBJ1-2; D may be TRBD1 (5 bases). The V gene's germline CDR1 is MDHEN and CDR2 SYDVKM. CDR3 length equals 13 residues. Trimming shortened V by 6 bases and J by 2 bases, and 10 bases separated the two germline ends. DNA of the CDR3: TGTGCCAGCAGGCTGGGGGGAAACTATGGCTACACCTTC. Translation: CASRLGGNYGYTF.

The V call is TRBV5-1, the J call TRBJ2-3; 9 nucleotides agree with TRBD2. The germline gives CDR1 SGHRS, CDR2 YFSETQ. There are 15 residues in the CDR3. CDR3 in DNA: TGCGCGGGCAGCTCGGGACTAGCTAGCACAGATACGCAGTATTTT. It codes for CAGSSGLASTDTQYF.

The rearrangement links TRBV4-1 to TRBJ1-1; D not resolved. V gave up 1 base and J gave up 6 bases, with 9 bases separating them. Germline values: CDR1 MGHRA, CDR2 YSYEKL. This CDR3 has 13 amino acids. CDR3 amino acids: CASSQVKSAEAFF. CDR3 in DNA: TGCGCCAGCAGCCAAGTGAAATCAGCTGAAGCTTTCTTT.

The chain joins TRBV11-3 to TRBJ2-7; TRBD2 aligns across 8 bases. This CDR3 contains 14 residues. The V gene end was trimmed by 4 bases and the J gene end by 0 bases; junction bases not matched to a gene: 2. Germline V gene lookup returns CDR1 SGHNT and CDR2 YENEEA. CDR3 sequence: CASSSAGDSYEQYF. The CDR3 nucleotides are TGTGCCAGCAGCTCAGCGGGGGACTCCTACGAGCAGTACTTC.